The entry below describes one T cell receptor (beta chain). The sample comes from a study of healthy donors' naive CD4 and CD8 T cells. Study-level background: Three donor age groups were sampled: 20-25, 40-50 and 60-70 years; half female.

The CDR3 consists of 15 residues. Germline CDR1 is LNHNV and CDR2 is YYDKDF (reference sequence). The V and J ends lost 1 base and 5 bases respectively, with 11 bases between them. TCR libraries were built from about 0.55 ug of total RNA by linear amplification. TCRdb processed the reads anew with MiXCR; each CDR3 protein has one entry. Of roughly 200,000 distinct CDR3 sequences in the sample, around 80% are singletons; the top ten hold 2% to 2.5%. Specimen: naive CD4+ and CD8+ T cells sorted from blood, pooled from several donors. The chain links TRBV15 to TRBJ1-4, with D unresolved. This clonotype originated in a pool of human donors in good health; the sample pools cells from several healthy donors. The CDR3 here is CATSRVGSTNEKLFF. CDR3 bases: TGTGCCACCAGCAGAGTGGGCAGCACAAATGAAAAACTGTTTTTT.